Each of the 4 T cell receptor beta chains below was sequenced from the same sample in a study of blood T cell repertoires in COVID-19. The method was immunoSEQ multiplex PCR; TCRdb's version includes in-frame clones alone and lacks a portion of them. The sample yields approximately 77,000 clones, around three quarters seen once. Sequencing used peripheral blood. The origin of the receptors is a woman in her 70s with acute or convalescent COVID-19.

The gene calls are TRBV2 and TRBJ1-4; D possibly corresponds to TRBD1 (6 bases). From germline, CDR1 is SNHLY and CDR2 FYNNEI. V was pared by 7 bases and J by 8 bases, with 20 bases between. The CDR3 sequence is 15 residues long. This CDR3 is CASNQQGPLGEKLFF. CDR3 coding DNA: TGTGCCAGCAATCAACAGGGCCCATTGGGGGAAAAACTGTTTTTT.

J is TRBJ1-2 and V is TRBV27, with 7 bases that match TRBD1. The trim removed 4 bases at V and 8 bases at J, leaving 7 bases unmatched. This CDR3 region has 13 residues. Per the germline V gene, CDR1 is MNHEY and CDR2 is SMNVEV (reference sequence). CDR3 sequence reads: CASSSTGSSGYTF. CDR3 DNA sequence: TGTGCCAGCAGTTCGACAGGGTCAAGCGGCTACACCTTC.

The CDR3 coding sequence is TGTGCCAGCAGTCTCGGCTACAATGAGCAGTTCTTC. Its translation: CASSLGYNEQFF. The chain carries TRBV7-9 and TRBJ2-1; D gene unclear. The CDR3 covers 12 residues. Trimming stripped 6 bases from V and 3 bases from J, with 6 bases between. Germline CDR1 SEHNR, CDR2 FQNEAQ (reference sequence).

The chain recombines TRBV6-2 or TRBV6-3 with TRBJ1-1, with D possibly being TRBD1 (5 bases). CDR1 and CDR2 (germline): MNHEY, SVGEGT. The CDR3 runs to 15 residues. Trimming cost V 2 bases and J 3 bases, with 13 bases left between them. CDR3 sequence (DNA): TGTGCCAGCAGTTACGTCAGGGCTCCACACACTGAAGCTTTCTTT. It codes for CASSYVRAPHTEAFF.